Listed below are T cell receptor beta chains from one sample, sequenced in a study of cytomegalovirus exposure and HLA in healthy donors. Sequencing used immunoSEQ multiplex PCR; TCRdb keeps in-frame clones, though not all of them. The table lists over 100,000 clones, over 75% of them singletons. Sequencing was carried out using PBMCs. Source of these receptors: a man in his 60s in good health and CMV-seropositive. CDR3s include the opening cysteine and the closing phenylalanine or tryptophan. The order of the fields is J gene, clone size, V gene, CDR3 protein. Some rows mark clone size as missing; the rest say once, few, many or name a class of expanded clone.

J: TRBJ1-2
size: .
V: TRBV7-9
CDR3: CASSRDRGQVYGYTF

J: TRBJ1-4
size: .
V: TRBV23-1
CDR3: CASRQGANEKLFF

J: TRBJ2-7
size: .
V: TRBV11-2
CDR3: CASSLVGTGVNEQYF

J: TRBJ2-7
size: .
V: TRBV5-6
CDR3: CASSQGSYEQYF

J: TRBJ1-3
size: .
V: TRBV5-1
CDR3: CASSLVAGGGNTIYF

J: TRBJ1-6
size: .
V: TRBV7-2
CDR3: CASSLAGSVVTRTGGYNSPLHF

J: TRBJ2-3
size: .
V: TRBV1
CDR3: CTSSRAGGEPSTDTQYF

J: TRBJ1-3
size: .
V: TRBV27
CDR3: CASSISGTGLGNTIYF

J: TRBJ2-3
size: .
V: TRBV5-6
CDR3: CASSLRTGIGIDTQYF

J: TRBJ2-5
size: .
V: TRBV7-6
CDR3: CASSLVHLRETQYF

J: TRBJ1-1
size: .
V: TRBV6-1
CDR3: CASSEARGTEAFF

J: TRBJ1-1
size: .
V: TRBV7-4
CDR3: CASSPVQVNTEAFF

J: TRBJ1-4
size: .
V: TRBV5-1
CDR3: CASSLGGQTGNEKLFF

J: TRBJ2-6
size: .
V: TRBV2
CDR3: CASSEDPGTGANVLTF

J: TRBJ1-2
size: .
V: TRBV5-1
CDR3: CASSLEQNYGYTF

J: TRBJ1-1
size: .
V: TRBV6-5
CDR3: CASSYSRGNTEAFF

J: TRBJ1-3
size: .
V: TRBV4-1
CDR3: CASSQEAGLVGNTIYF

J: TRBJ2-1
size: .
V: TRBV5-1
CDR3: CASTSRLDSYNEQFF

J: TRBJ2-7
size: .
V: TRBV30
CDR3: CAWRPQFRGNYEQYF

J: TRBJ2-7
size: .
V: TRBV6-1
CDR3: CASSESYRGSEQYF

J: TRBJ2-5
size: .
V: TRBV4-2
CDR3: CASSQNPARQETQYF

J: TRBJ2-3
size: .
V: TRBV5-1
CDR3: CASSLAGETQYF

J: TRBJ2-6
size: once
V: TRBV14
CDR3: CASSPFPGTGLSGANVLTF

J: TRBJ1-1
size: .
V: TRBV21-1
CDR3: CASSKVEDRGPNTEAFF

J: TRBJ2-7
size: .
V: TRBV6-4
CDR3: CASSESSTGGYEQYF

J: TRBJ2-2
size: .
V: TRBV5-1
CDR3: CASSYGSGGSSGELFF

J: TRBJ1-1
size: .
V: TRBV5-4
CDR3: CASSSRGGTTEAFF

J: TRBJ1-6
size: .
V: TRBV7-9
CDR3: CASSPTANSPLHF

J: TRBJ1-2
size: .
V: TRBV30
CDR3: CAWRRGAGSGYGYTF

J: TRBJ2-2
size: .
V: TRBV12-5
CDR3: CASGGTGSGELFF

J: TRBJ2-1
size: .
V: TRBV9
CDR3: CASSVVGVNEQFF

J: TRBJ1-6
size: once
V: TRBV9
CDR3: CASSVTGDNSPLHF

J: TRBJ1-2
size: .
V: TRBV6-1
CDR3: CASSVLQGYTF

J: TRBJ2-5
size: .
V: TRBV2
CDR3: CASIIMGGERETQYF

J: TRBJ2-3
size: .
V: TRBV4-3
CDR3: CASSSGGQVDTQYF

J: TRBJ1-6
size: .
V: TRBV25-1
CDR3: CASSDYRVDSPLHF

J: TRBJ2-7
size: many
V: TRBV15
CDR3: CATSRDSGGAYEQYF

J: TRBJ2-5
size: .
V: TRBV5-1
CDR3: CASSLEGRETQYF

J: TRBJ1-1
size: few
V: TRBV7-2
CDR3: CASSLWDSTEAFF

J: TRBJ2-7
size: few
V: TRBV6-1
CDR3: CASSPRMTSGNEQYF

J: TRBJ2-1
size: .
V: TRBV4-3
CDR3: CASSQTSGGVNEQFF

J: TRBJ2-5
size: .
V: TRBV6-5
CDR3: CASSDVSGVETQYF

J: TRBJ1-4
size: .
V: TRBV9
CDR3: CASSASPGGLGEKLFF

J: TRBJ2-2
size: .
V: TRBV19
CDR3: CASSPGQGEAGELFF

J: TRBJ1-1
size: few
V: TRBV6-1
CDR3: CASSLTGPEAFF

J: TRBJ2-1
size: .
V: TRBV28
CDR3: CASSFGGGDEQFF